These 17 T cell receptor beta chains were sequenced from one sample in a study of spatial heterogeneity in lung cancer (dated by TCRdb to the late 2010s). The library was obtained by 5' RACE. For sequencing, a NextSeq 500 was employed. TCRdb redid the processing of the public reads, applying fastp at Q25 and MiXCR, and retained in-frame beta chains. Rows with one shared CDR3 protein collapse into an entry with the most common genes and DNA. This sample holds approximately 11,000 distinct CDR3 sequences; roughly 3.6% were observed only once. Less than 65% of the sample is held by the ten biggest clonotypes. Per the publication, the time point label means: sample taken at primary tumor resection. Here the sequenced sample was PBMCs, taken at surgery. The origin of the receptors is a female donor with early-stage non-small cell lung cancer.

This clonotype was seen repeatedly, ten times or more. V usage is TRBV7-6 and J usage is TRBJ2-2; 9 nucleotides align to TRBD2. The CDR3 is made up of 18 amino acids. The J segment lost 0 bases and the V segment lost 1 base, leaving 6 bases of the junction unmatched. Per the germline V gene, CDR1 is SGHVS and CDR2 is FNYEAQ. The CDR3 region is CASSLVLAGGTNTGELFF. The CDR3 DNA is TGTGCCAGCAGCTTAGTGTTGGCGGGAGGGACGAACACCGGGGAGCTGTTTTTT.

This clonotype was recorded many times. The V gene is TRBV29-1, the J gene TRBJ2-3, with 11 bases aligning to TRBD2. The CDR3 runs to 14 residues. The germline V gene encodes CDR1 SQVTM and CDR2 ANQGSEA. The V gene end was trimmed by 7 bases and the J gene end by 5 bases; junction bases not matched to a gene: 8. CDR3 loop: CSASTSGIGDTQYF. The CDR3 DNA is TGCAGCGCCTCGACTAGCGGGATTGGAGATACGCAGTATTTT.

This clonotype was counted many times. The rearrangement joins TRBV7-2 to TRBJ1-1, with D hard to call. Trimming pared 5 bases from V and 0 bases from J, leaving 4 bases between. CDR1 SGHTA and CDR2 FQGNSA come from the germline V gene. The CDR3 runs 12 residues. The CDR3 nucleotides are TGTGCCAGCAGCAGGGTGAACACTGAAGCTTTCTTT. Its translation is CASSRVNTEAFF.

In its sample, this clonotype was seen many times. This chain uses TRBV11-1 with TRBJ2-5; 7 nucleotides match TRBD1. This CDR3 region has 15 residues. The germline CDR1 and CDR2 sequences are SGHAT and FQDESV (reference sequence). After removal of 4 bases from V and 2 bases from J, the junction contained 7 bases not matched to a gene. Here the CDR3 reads CASSSMTGKQETQYF. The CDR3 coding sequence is TGTGCCAGCAGCTCCATGACAGGGAAACAAGAGACCCAGTACTTC.

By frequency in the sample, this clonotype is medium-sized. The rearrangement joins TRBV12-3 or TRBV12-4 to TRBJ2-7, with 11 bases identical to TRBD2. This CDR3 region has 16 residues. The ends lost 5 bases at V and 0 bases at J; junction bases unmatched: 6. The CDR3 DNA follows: TGTGCCAGCAGTCCGATAGCGGGAGGGGGCTCCTACGAGCAGTACTTC. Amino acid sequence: CASSPIAGGGSYEQYF.

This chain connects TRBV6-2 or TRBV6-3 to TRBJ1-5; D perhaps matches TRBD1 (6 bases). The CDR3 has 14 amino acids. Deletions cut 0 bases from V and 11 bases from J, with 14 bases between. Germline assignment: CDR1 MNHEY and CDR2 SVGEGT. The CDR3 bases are TGTGCCAGCAGTTACTCGCGGACAGCCCCGGCCCAGCATTTT. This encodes CASSYSRTAPAQHF.

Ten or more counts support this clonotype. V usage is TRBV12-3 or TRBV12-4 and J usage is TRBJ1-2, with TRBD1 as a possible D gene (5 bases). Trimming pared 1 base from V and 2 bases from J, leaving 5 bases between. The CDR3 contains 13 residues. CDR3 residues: CASSLGDNYGYTF. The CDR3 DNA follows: TGTGCCAGCAGTTTAGGGGACAACTATGGCTACACCTTC.

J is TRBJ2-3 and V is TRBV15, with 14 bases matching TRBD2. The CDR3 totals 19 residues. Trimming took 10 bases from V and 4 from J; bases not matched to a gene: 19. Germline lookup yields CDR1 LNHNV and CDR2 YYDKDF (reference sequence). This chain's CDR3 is CAKESTGTSGGGAPDTQYF. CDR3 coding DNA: TGTGCCAAGGAGTCCACCGGGACTAGCGGGGGAGGGGCCCCAGATACGCAGTATTTT.

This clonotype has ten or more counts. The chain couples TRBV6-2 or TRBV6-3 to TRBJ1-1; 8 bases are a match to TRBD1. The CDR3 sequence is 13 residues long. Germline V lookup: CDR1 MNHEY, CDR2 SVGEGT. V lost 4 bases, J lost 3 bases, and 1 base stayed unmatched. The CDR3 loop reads CASSLDRDTEAFF. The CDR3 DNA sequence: TGTGCCAGCAGTTTGGACAGGGACACTGAAGCTTTCTTT.

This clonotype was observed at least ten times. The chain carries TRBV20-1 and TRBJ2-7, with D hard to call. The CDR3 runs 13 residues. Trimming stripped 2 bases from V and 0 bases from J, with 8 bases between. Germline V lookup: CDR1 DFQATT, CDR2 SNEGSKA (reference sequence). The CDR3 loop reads CSARPGPSYEQYF. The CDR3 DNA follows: TGCAGTGCTAGACCCGGTCCCTCCTACGAGCAGTACTTC.

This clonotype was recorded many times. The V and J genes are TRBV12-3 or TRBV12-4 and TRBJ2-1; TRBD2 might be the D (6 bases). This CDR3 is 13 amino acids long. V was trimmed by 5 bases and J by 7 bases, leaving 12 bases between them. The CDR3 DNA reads TGTGCCAGCAGTCCACTAGGGAGGAATGAGCAGTTCTTC. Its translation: CASSPLGRNEQFF.

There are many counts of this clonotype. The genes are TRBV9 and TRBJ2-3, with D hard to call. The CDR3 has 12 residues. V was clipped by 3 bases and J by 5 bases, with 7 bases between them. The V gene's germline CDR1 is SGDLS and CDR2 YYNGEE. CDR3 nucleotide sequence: TGTGCCAGCAGCGCGGGCTTAGATACGCAGTATTTT. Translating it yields CASSAGLDTQYF.

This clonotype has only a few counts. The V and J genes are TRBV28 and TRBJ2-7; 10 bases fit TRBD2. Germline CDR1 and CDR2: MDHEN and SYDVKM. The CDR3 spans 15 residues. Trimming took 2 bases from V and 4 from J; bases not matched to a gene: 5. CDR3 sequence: CASSLIAGGPYEQYF. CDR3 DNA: TGTGCCAGCAGTTTAATAGCGGGAGGCCCTTACGAGCAGTACTTC.

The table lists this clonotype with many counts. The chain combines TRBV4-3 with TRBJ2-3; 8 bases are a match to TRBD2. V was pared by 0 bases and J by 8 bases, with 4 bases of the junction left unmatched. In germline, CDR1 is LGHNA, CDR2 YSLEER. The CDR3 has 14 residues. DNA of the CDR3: TGCGCCAGCAGCCAAGATCGGGGGGGAGCTACGCAGTATTTT. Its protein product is CASSQDRGGATQYF.

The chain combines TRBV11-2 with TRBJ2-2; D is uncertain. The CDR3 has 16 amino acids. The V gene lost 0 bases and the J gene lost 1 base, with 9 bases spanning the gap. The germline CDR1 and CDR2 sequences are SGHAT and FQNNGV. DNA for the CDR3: TGTGCCAGCAGCTTAGAAGTGGGGTTGAACACCGGGGAGCTGTTTTTT. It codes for CASSLEVGLNTGELFF. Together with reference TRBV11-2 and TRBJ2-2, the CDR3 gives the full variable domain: EAGVAQSPRYKIIEKRQSVAFWCNPISGHATLYWYQQILGQGPKLLIQFQNNGVVDDSQLPKDRFSAERLKGVDSTLKIQPAKLEDSAVYLCASSLEVGLNTGELFFGEGSRLTVL.

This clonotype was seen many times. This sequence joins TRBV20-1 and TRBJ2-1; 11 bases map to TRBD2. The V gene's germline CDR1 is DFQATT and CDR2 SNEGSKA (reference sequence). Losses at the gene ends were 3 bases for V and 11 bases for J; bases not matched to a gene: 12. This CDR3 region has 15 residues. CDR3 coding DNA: TGCAGTGCTAGGAATAGCGGGAGGGCCAGGGATCAGCAGTTCTTC. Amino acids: CSARNSGRARDQQFF.

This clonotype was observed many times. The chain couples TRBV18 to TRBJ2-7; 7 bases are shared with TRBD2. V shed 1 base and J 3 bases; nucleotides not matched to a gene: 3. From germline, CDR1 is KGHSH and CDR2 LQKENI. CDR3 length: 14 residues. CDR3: CASSPLTGGYEQYF. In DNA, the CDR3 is TGTGCCAGCTCACCACTCACGGGGGGCTACGAGCAGTACTTC.